This TCR beta chain derives from a study of Ad26.COV2.S vaccination and SARS-CoV-2 variants. About the study: Donor was assigned to the Ad26.COV2.S arm of trial COV1001.

Here immunoSEQ multiplex PCR was the method, and the copy in TCRdb shows in-frame clones only, minus some. The data contain about 420,000 clones, over 75% of them seen just once; the ten biggest clones take up roughly 4%. The germline gives CDR1 MGHRA, CDR2 YSYEKL. V was pared by 1 base and J by 4 bases, with 21 bases between. The CDR3 runs 18 residues. As concerns this clone: Its antigen remains unidentified.

Treatment reported: 15 to 20 received Ad26.COV2.S at low or high dose, single or two shots; roughly five received placebo; per-sample allocation not given. Specimens were obtained on day 63 following the first vaccine or placebo injection. Wuhan-strain SARS-CoV-2 spike was expressed by the Ad26 vector that made up the vaccine. Study results and limitations: Compared with placebo recipients, vaccine recipients had higher spike-specific TCR breadth.

The chain links TRBV4-1 to TRBJ2-3, with D perhaps TRBD1 or TRBD2 (5 bases each). Here the sequenced sample was peripheral blood, taken in a trial of Ad26.COV2.S vaccine versus placebo. This clonotype was sampled from a person aged 18-65 years who received the Ad26.COV2.S COVID-19 vaccine or a placebo. CDR3 nucleotides: TGCGCCAGCAGCCAAGGGGTCCTTATCATCGGGGCGTCAGATACGCAGTATTTT. This translates into CASSQGVLIIGASDTQYF.